This T cell receptor (beta chain) appears in the sequencing data of a study of PD-1 blockade in mismatch repair-deficient tumors. The assay was immunoSEQ multiplex PCR, and TCRdb's table has in-frame clones only and misses some. The sample carries tens of thousands of clones, roughly 80% recorded once. The receptor was derived from an adult with mismatch repair-deficient cancer. The sample was peripheral blood, taken 12 weeks after starting pembrolizumab.

The CDR3 is CARSLGGRGYGRNSGNTIYF. CDR3 nucleotides: TGTGCCAGAAGCTTGGGGGGTAGAGGGTATGGAAGGAACTCTGGAAACACCATATATTTT. The chain recombines TRBV5-3 with TRBJ1-3; D ambiguous. TRBV5-3 belongs to the ORF category, with a function that is uncertain. With 0 bases removed from V and 0 bases from J, the gap between germline ends came to 22 bases. The CDR3 spans 20 residues.